The T cell receptor (beta chain) under discussion was sequenced for a study of blood T cell repertoires in COVID-19 (dated by TCRdb to 2018 to 2021). In the study overall: The collaborator samples originated in the United States, Italy and Spain and spanned the acute and convalescent phases of COVID-19. The prospective study material was composed of cDNA or gDNA derived from T cells, B-cell-depleted T cells, or PBMCs. The dataset comprised deeply sampled blood TCRbeta repertoires from subjects exposed to, actively infected with, or recovered from COVID-19. A freely available public database, intended as a resource for researchers studying the immune response to SARS-CoV-2, is where the repertoires were released. Samples came from the ongoing ImmuneRACE study (first 160 participants) plus 1,254 subjects from 6 global collaborators. Nearly every sample came with metadata listing a de-identified subject ID, COVID-19 status, age in years and sex. Where available, HLA class I and class II types were obtained from metadata supplied by the sample provider rather than from assay-based typing. General study outcomes and caveats: Clinical and demographic metadata were provided uncurated, with the amount varying by source and participant.

The immunoSEQ Assay, a bias-controlled multiplex PCR, was used to amplify TCRbeta CDR3 regions from genomic DNA. Per the original workflow: Within the assay, amplification of reference gene primers was used to estimate how many nucleated cells each sample contained. To quantify the absolute abundance of each unique TCRbeta CDR3 rearrangement, sequence reads were collapsed and filtered. For each sample, productive Simpson clonality was calculated by taking the square root of Simpson's diversity index across productive rearrangements. What TCRdb holds here is the immuneACCESS table cut down to in-frame rearrangements. Part of the clones is not present; checked against another copy, under half of the missing clones reflect an unresolved V gene, and the others are unexplained. V, J and clone size were drawn from that table, and D and trimming were deduced from the DNA. The sample table contains roughly 100,000 clones; only one count was recorded for approximately 84% of them. The top ten clonotypes cover about 9.9% of the sample.

Whole blood was collected in K2EDTA tubes by collaborating institutions according to the institutions' own protocols. Collaborator samples were shipped for TCRbeta analysis as frozen whole blood, isolated PBMCs, or DNA extracted from either sample type. The CDR3 covers 14 residues, taking in both the cysteine and the phenylalanine. CDR3 DNA only is kept here, 42 bases in frame from base 1. The junction carries 10 bases between V and J, which are trimmed by 3 bases and 3 bases respectively. CDR1 and CDR2 were assigned from the germline V gene as SGHNT and YENEEA. About this clone itself: No antigen is known for it. Per-nucleotide qualities are absent, and no much larger clonotype sits a single base away.

The V and J genes are TRBV11-3 and TRBJ2-3; perhaps TRBD2 is the D gene, with 6 bases matching. The sample consisted of peripheral blood. The sequence came from a man between 40 and 49 years old with active or convalescent COVID-19. The CDR3 protein: CASSFRAGTDTQYF. The nucleotides read TGTGCCAGCAGCTTCCGGGCGGGAACAGATACGCAGTATTTT. The variable domain in full, with residues beyond the CDR3 obtained from the reference TRBV11-3 and TRBJ2-3 genes, is EAGVVQSPRYKIIEKKQPVAFWCNPISGHNTLYWYLQNLGQGPELLIRYENEEAVDDSQLPKDRFSAERLKGVDSTLKIQPAELGDSAVYLCASSFRAGTDTQYFGPGTRLTVL.